Described below is a single T cell receptor beta chain sequence and its context. The antigen is undetermined. These data are taken from a study of cytomegalovirus exposure and HLA in healthy donors. Study-wide results and caveats: Associated with cytomegalovirus, according to the listing, were about 160 TCR beta chains.

Sequencing was performed with immunoSEQ multiplex PCR; in TCRdb, only in-frame clones are kept and a portion is missing. The sample shows about 88,000 clones, about 96% of them seen only once. Germline assignment: CDR1 MNHNS and CDR2 SASEGT. This CDR3 is built from 15 residues. J gave up 2 bases and V 7 bases, and 7 bases lay outside the gene matches. The sequenced material came from PBMCs. V is TRBV6-1 and J is TRBJ2-3, with 9 bases identical to TRBD1. The TCR originated in a man between 18 and 35 years old in good health and CMV-seronegative. The CDR3 region has the DNA TGTGCCAGCAACAGGGGGACAGGGCTCACAGATACGCAGTATTTT. This gives the protein CASNRGTGLTDTQYF.